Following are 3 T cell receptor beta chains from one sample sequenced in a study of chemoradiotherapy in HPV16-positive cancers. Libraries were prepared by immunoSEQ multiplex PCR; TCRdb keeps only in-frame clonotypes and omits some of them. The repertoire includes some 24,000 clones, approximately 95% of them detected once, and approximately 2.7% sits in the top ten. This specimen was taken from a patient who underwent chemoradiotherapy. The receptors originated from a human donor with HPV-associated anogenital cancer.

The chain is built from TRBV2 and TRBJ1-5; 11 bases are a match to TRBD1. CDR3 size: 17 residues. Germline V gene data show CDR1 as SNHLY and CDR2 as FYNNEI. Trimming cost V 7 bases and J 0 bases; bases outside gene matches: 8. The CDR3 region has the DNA TGTGCCAGCACCGGGACAGGGGGGACCTATAGCAATCAGCCCCAGCATTTT. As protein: CASTGTGGTYSNQPQHF. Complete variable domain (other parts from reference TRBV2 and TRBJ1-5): EPEVTQTPSHQVTQMGQEVILRCVPISNHLYFYWYRQILGQKVEFLVSFYNNEISEKSEIFDDQFSVERPDGSNFTLKIRSTKLEDSAMYFCASTGTGGTYSNQPQHFGDGTRLSIL.

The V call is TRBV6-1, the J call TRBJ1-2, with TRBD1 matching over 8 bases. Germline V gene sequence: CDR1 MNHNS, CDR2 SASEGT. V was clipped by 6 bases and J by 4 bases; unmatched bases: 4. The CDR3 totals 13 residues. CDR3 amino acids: CASSDQGAYGYTF. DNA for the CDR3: TGTGCCAGCAGCGATCAGGGGGCCTATGGCTACACCTTC.

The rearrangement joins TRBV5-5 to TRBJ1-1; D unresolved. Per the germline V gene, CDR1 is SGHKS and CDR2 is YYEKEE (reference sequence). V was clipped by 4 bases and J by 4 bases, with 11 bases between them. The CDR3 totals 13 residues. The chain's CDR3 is CASSPAGSTEAFF. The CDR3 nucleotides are TGTGCCAGCAGCCCCGCCGGGTCCACTGAAGCTTTCTTT.